This TCR beta chain was identified during a study of spatial heterogeneity in lung cancer. General study findings and limits: Ubiquitous, expanded tumor-derived TCRs were more frequently observed in blood at resection than at follow-up.

V lost 6 bases, J lost 6 bases, and 15 bases lay in between. The germline V gene encodes CDR1 LNHDA and CDR2 SQIVND (reference sequence). This CDR3 is built from 13 residues. Time point indicated: sample taken at primary tumor resection. Whole RNA, isolated from tumor, nontumor lung or frozen PBMC, was sequenced without prior sorting. The cohort: some 73 early-stage, untreated non-small cell lung cancer patients. Via MiXCR, TCRdb re-called the 5' RACE reads, giving one row per CDR3 protein. The sample lists some 40,000 distinct CDR3 sequences; 4% to 6% were seen once. About this clonotype: Its antigen is as yet unknown.

The chain joins TRBV19 to TRBJ2-7, with D tentatively TRBD2 (5 bases). The sequence was collected from a female donor with early-stage non-small cell lung cancer. The sequencing used PBMCs, collected at surgery. CDR3 in DNA: TGTGCCAGTAGCCCTGGGAGAGGGATCGAGCAGTACTTC. Translating gives CASSPGRGIEQYF.